The entry below gives a single T cell receptor beta chain sequence along with its context. As yet, its antigen is unknown. The entry originates in a study of T-cell memory formation after mild COVID-19. Overall study: The study found TCR clusters largely donor specific.

General study points: Later expanders leaned CD4+, whereas day 15 to 85 contracting clones were balanced CD4/CD8.

TCRdb processed the 5' RACE reads anew with MiXCR; each CDR3 protein has one entry. The data show 350,000 to 500,000 distinct CDR3 sequences, with under 20% seen just once and around a fifth held by the top ten. The CDR3 sequence is 14 residues long. The germline gives CDR1 MDHEN, CDR2 SYDVKM. V was trimmed by 6 bases and J by 4 bases, leaving 15 bases between them. The rearrangement links TRBV28 to TRBJ2-5; possible D gene TRBD1, 7 bases. This clonotype was obtained from a man in his late teens or twenties who had mild COVID-19 (a few samples of this study predate the infection). Cell type and time point are not known. The specimen sequenced was PBMCs or a T cell subset sorted from them (not recorded which). CDR3 in amino acids: CASSSHRGGETQYF. CDR3 nucleotides: TGTGCCAGCAGCTCCCACAGGGGAGGAGAGACCCAGTACTTC. Full variable domain (outside the CDR3, taken from reference TRBV28 and TRBJ2-5): DVKVTQSSRYLVKRTGEKVFLECVQDMDHENMFWYRQDPGLGLRLIYFSYDVKMKEKGDIPEGYSVSREKKERFSLILESASTNQTSMYLCASSSHRGGETQYFGPGTRLLVL.